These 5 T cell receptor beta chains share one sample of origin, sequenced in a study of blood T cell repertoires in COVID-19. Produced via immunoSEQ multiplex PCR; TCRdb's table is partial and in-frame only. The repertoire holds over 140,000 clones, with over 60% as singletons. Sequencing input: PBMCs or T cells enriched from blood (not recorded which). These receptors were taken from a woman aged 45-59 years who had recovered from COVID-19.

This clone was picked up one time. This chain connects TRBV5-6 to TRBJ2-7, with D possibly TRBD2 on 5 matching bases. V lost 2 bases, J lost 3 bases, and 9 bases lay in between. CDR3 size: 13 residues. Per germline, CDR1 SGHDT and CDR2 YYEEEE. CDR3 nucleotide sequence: TGTGCCAGCAGCTTACCCGGGAACTACGAGCAGTACTTC. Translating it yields CASSLPGNYEQYF.

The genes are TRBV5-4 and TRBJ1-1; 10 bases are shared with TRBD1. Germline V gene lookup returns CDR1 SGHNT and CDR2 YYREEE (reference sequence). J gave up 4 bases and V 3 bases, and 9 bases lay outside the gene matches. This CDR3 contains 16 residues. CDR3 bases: TGTGCCAGCAGCTCGGACAGGGGGTATAGGGGCACTGAAGCTTTCTTT. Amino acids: CASSSDRGYRGTEAFF.

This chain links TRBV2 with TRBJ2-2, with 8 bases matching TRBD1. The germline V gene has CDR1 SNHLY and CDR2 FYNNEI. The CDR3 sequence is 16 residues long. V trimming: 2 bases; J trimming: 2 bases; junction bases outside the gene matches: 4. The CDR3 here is CASSEWGQANTGELFF. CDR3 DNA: TGTGCCAGCAGTGAATGGGGACAGGCTAACACCGGGGAGCTGTTTTTT.

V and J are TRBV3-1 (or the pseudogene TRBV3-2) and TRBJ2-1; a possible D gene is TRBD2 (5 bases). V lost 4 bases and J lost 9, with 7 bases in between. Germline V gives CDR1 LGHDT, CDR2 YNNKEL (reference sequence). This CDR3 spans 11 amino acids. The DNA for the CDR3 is TGTGCCAGCAGCCGAAGCGGTGAGCAGTTCTTC. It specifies CASSRSGEQFF.

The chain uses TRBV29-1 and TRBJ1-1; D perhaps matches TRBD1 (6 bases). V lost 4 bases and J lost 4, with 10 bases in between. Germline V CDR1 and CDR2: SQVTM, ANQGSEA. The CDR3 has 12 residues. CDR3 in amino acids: CSVVRGRTEAFF. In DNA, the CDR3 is TGCAGCGTTGTCAGGGGACGCACTGAAGCTTTCTTT.